Given below is one T cell receptor beta chain in context. The data originate from a study of cytomegalovirus exposure and HLA in healthy donors. Overall study context: Per a later analysis, the roughly 700 first-cohort and approximately 120 validation repertoires shared one platform.

Clones were sequenced by immunoSEQ multiplex PCR, and TCRdb holds only the in-frame ones, with some missing. The sample carries 68,000 or so clones, about nine tenths recorded once. The ends were cut back, 2 bases at V and 5 bases at J, with 16 bases in the middle. The germline gives CDR1 MDHEN, CDR2 SYDVKM. The CDR3 has 15 amino acids. The chain uses TRBV28 and TRBJ2-7; D is unresolved. Sequences were obtained from PBMCs. This receptor was taken from a man younger than 35 in good health and CMV-seronegative. CDR3 in DNA: TGTGCCAGCAGTTTAGAGACCTTTGGGCGTAACGAGCAGTACTTC. It translates to CASSLETFGRNEQYF.